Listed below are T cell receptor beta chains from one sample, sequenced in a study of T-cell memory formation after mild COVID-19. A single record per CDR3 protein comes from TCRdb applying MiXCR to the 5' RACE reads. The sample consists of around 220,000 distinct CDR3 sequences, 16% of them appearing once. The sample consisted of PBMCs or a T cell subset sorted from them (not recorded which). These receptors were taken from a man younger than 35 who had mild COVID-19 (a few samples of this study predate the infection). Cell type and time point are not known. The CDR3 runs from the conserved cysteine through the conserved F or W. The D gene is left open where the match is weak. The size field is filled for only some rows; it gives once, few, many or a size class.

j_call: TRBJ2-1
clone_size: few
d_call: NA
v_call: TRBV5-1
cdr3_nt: TGCGCCAGCCGCCGGGGACCTTACAATGAGCAGTTCTTC
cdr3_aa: CASRRGPYNEQFF

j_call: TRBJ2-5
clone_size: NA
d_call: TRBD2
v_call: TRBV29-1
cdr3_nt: TGCAGCGTCCGGACTAGCGGTGGGGAGACCCAGTACTTC
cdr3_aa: CSVRTSGGETQYF

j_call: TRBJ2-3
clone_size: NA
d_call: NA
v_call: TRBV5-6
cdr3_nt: TGTGCCAGCAGCACCGGGGGAGTAGGAGATACGCAGTATTTT
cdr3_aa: CASSTGGVGDTQYF

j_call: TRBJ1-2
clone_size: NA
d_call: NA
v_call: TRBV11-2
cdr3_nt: TGTGCCAGCAGCTTACGGGGGGCCTTTGGCTACACCTTC
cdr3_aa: CASSLRGAFGYTF

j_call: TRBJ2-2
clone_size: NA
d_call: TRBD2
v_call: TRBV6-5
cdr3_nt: TGTGCCAGCAGTTACGGGGGGGTCACCGGGGAGCTGTTTTTT
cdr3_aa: CASSYGGVTGELFF

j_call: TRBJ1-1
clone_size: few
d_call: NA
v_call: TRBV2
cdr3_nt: TGTGCCAGCAATGTATGGACCGAAGGAGGAGCTTTCTTT
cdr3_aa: CASNVWTEGGAFF

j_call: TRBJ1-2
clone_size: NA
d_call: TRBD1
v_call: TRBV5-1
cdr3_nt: TGCGCCAGCAGCTTAGAGGGGGCGAATGGCTACACCTTC
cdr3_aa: CASSLEGANGYTF

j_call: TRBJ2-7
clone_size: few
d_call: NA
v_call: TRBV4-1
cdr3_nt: TGCGCCAGCAGCCAAGGGACACAGGGCTACGAGCAGTACTTC
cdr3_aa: CASSQGTQGYEQYF

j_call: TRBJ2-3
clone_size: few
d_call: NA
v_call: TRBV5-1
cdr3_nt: TGCGCCAGCGCGGTGGCAGATACGCAGTATTTT
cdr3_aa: CASAVADTQYF

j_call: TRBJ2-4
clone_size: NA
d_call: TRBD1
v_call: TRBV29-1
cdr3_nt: TGCAGCGTGAGGGGGCCGGGCATTCAGTACTTC
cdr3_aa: CSVRGPGIQYF

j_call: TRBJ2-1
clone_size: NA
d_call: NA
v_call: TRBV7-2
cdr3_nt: TGTGCCAGCAGCTTAGTCCTGGGCGGTGAGCAGTTCTTC
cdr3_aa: CASSLVLGGEQFF

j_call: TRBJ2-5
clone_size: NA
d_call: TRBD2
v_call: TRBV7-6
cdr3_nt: TGTGCCAGCGGGGGCGGGGGGCTCCAAGAGACCCAGTACTTC
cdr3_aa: CASGGGGLQETQYF

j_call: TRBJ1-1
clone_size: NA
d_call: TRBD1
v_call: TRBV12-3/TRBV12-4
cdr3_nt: TGTGCCAGCAGCCAAGACAGGGGAATCGGCACTGAAGCTTTCTTT
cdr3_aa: CASSQDRGIGTEAFF

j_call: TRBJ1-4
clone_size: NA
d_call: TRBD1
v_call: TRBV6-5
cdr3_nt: TGTGCCAGCAGTTACTCGACAGGGCGAGAAAAACTGTTTTTT
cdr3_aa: CASSYSTGREKLFF

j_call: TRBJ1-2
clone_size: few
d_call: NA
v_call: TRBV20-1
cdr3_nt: TGCAGTGCTAGAACGGGGAGTGAGGACTATGGCTACACCTTC
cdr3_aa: CSARTGSEDYGYTF

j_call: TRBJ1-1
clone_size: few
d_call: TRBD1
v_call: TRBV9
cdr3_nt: TGTGCCAGCAGCGTAGGGGCAGGGGGCCACACTGAAGCTTTCTTT
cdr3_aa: CASSVGAGGHTEAFF

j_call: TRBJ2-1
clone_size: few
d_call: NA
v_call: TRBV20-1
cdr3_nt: TGCAGTGCTAGAGGGGTGGACAGCAACAATGAGCAGTTCTTC
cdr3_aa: CSARGVDSNNEQFF

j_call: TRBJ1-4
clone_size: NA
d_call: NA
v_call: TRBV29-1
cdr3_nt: TGCAGCGTTGAAGACGGGGCCGACCAAGAAAAACTGTTTTTT
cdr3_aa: CSVEDGADQEKLFF

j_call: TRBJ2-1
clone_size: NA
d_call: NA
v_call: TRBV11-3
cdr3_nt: TGTGCCAGCAGCTACTTACTAGAGGATGAGCAGTTCTTC
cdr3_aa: CASSYLLEDEQFF

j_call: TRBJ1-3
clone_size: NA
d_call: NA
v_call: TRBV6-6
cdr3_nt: TGTGCCAGCAGTTACGCAGAGACGGGAAACACCATATATTTT
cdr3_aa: CASSYAETGNTIYF

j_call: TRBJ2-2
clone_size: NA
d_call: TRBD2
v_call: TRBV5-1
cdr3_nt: TGCGCCAGCAGCTTGGTAGCGGGGTCGAACACCGGGGAGCTGTTTTTT
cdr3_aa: CASSLVAGSNTGELFF